This TCR beta chain was obtained from a study of blood T cell repertoires in COVID-19. The data were produced by immunoSEQ multiplex PCR, yet TCRdb's version contains in-frame clones alone and is incomplete. The sample comprises 200,000 to 300,000 clones, roughly 77% of which are singletons, and about 3.1% rests with the top ten. This CDR3 contains 15 residues. Between the trimmed V and J ends, which lost 5 bases and 4 bases, there was a span of 13 bases. CDR1 SGHRS and CDR2 YFSETQ come from the germline V gene. The source of this sequence is a woman older than 75 with acute or convalescent COVID-19. Sequences were obtained from peripheral blood. The genes are TRBV5-1 and TRBJ2-6, with D tentatively TRBD2 (5 bases). CDR3 region: CASSSEGAGANVLTF. The CDR3 DNA reads as TGCGCCAGCAGTAGTGAGGGTGCCGGGGCCAACGTCCTGACTTTC.